The clone carrying this TCR beta chain is a singleton in its sample. The antigen is undetermined. The data belong to a study of vaccination effects on CD4 cells after COVID-19. For the study at large: Each participant received a vaccine that was either BNT162b2 or mRNA-1273, given as two doses.

CDR3 length equals 17 residues. Study-level points and caveats: Clones that were induced by infection or by vaccine showed marked contraction late after vaccination.

Peptide-pool stimulation followed by sequencing identified expanded antigen-specific CD4+ clonotypes in the ViraFEST assay. Culture lasted roughly 9 days before CD4+ T cell isolation. The study found no prior SARS-CoV-2 infection in the vaccine recipients, who tested negative for nucleocapsid antibodies. PBMC cultures contained 1.5 million to 2 million cells per well, approximately 9.2 IU/ml IL-2 and approximately 9.4 ug/ml peptides. Profiled with immunoSEQ multiplex PCR; TCRdb holds only in-frame clones, not every one. The sample yields roughly 76,000 clones, about 74% seen once. The source was CD4+ T cells from PBMCs cultured with HCoV-229E spike peptides, collected before COVID-19 vaccination. The clonotype originates from a human donor who received a COVID-19 vaccine. The rearrangement uses TRBV12-2 and TRBJ2-2; the D call of TRBD1 is as the table states it, not checked on the DNA. TRBV12-2 is a documented pseudogene. In nucleotides, the CDR3 is TGTGCAAGTCGCCTAGGGCGGGACAGGGGGCATACCGGGGAGCTGTTTTTT. Encoded protein: CASRLGRDRGHTGELFF.